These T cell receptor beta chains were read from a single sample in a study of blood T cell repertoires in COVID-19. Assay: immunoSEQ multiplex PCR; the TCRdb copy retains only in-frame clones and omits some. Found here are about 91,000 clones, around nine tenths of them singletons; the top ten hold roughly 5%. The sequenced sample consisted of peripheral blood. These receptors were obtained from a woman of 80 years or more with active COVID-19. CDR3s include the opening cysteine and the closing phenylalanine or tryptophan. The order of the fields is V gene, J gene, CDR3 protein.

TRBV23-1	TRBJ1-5	CASSRLQGSGGYSNQPQHF
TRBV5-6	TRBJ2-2	CASSWEGPGELFF
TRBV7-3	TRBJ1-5	CASSFTGGGQPQHF
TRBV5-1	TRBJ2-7	CASSWTSGNIRSSYEQYF
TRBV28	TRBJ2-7	CASSWTSGTYEQYF
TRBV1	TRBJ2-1	CTSSQDRLANEQFF
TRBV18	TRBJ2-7	CASSPDRGLNEQYF
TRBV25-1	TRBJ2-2	CASSDKGASGPTGELFF
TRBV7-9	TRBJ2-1	CASSLAGGGEQFF
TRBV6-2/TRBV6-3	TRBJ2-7	CASSYRGTASYEQYF
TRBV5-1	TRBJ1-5	CASSDGQGNQPQHF
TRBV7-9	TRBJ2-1	CASSRGRGSLNEQFF
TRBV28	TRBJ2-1	CASSLKYLAGGPNEQFF
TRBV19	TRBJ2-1	CASSFVGLAGVREQFF
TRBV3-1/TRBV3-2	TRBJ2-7	CASSPRDGDGYEQYF
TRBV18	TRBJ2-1	CASSPTGTRSLNEQFF
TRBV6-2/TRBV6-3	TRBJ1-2	CASSFLYGYTF
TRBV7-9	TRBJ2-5	CASSPGSQETQYF
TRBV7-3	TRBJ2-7	CASSFPGLAFDEQYF
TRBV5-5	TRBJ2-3	CASSPRGGDTQYF
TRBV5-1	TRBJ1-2	CASRLRDTSLYGYTF
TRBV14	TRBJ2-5	CASSQVASGRAGKETQYF
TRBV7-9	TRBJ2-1	CASTPAGASYNEQFF
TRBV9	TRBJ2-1	CASSALDLNEQFF